This is a list of T cell receptor beta chains from one sample in a study of control samples from healthy donors and cancer patients. Measured with immunoSEQ multiplex PCR; TCRdb has only the in-frame clones, and not every one. The sample has 150,000 to 200,000 clones, 85% to 95% seen once. Sequenced sample: blood. Source of these receptors: a woman aged 55 to 70 in good health. CDR3s include the opening cysteine and the closing phenylalanine or tryptophan. A D gene is named only where the DNA matches it firmly. Clone size is stated in some rows and not others, as once, few, many or a class when expanded.

D | size | J | length | V | DNA | CDR3
TRBD2 | NA | TRBJ2-3 | 16 | TRBV11-1 | TGTGCCAGCAGCTTAGACCCGGCTAGCGGGGGAGATACGCAGTATTTT | CASSLDPASGGDTQYF
NA | NA | TRBJ2-5 | 15 | TRBV6-6 | TGTGCCAGCAGTTCCCCCTCGGGGGCGGGGGAGACCCAGTACTTC | CASSSPSGAGETQYF
NA | NA | TRBJ1-3 | 14 | TRBV7-2 | TGTGCCAGCAGCATTTCGAGCTCTGGAAACACCATATATTTT | CASSISSSGNTIYF
TRBD1 | NA | TRBJ1-4 | 14 | TRBV7-2 | TGTGCCATCCTCGAGGATGACAGGGGGAGAAAACTGTTTTTT | CAILEDDRGRKLFF
NA | NA | TRBJ2-5 | 14 | TRBV5-6 | TGTGCCAGCAGCCCCGCCGCAGGGCAGCAGACCCAGTACTTC | CASSPAAGQQTQYF
NA | NA | TRBJ2-1 | 11 | TRBV11-3 | TGTGCCAGCAGCCAGGGATTTGGGCAGTTCTTC | CASSQGFGQFF
NA | NA | TRBJ2-7 | 14 | TRBV2 | TGTGCCAGCGTCACCCCCCTTCGACCAACCGGGCAGTACTTC | CASVTPLRPTGQYF
TRBD2 | once | TRBJ2-3 | 15 | TRBV4-1 | TGCGCCAGCAGCCAAGGCGGGGGGGCCGGGGATACGCAGTATTTT | CASSQGGGAGDTQYF
NA | NA | TRBJ1-6 | 15 | TRBV7-3 | TGTGCCAGCAGCTTAATATCGGGGGGTGGATCACCCCTCCACTTT | CASSLISGGGSPLHF
TRBD1 | NA | TRBJ1-4 | 20 | TRBV7-8 | TGTGCCAGCAGAATGAATAGCCGGGACAGGGATATGAGTGGGGGTGAAAAACTGTTTTTT | CASRMNSRDRDMSGGEKLFF
TRBD1 | NA | TRBJ1-6 | 17 | TRBV5-4 | TGTGCCAGCAGCTTGGCCGGCGGGACAGTCTATAATTCACCCCTCCACTTT | CASSLAGGTVYNSPLHF
NA | NA | TRBJ2-2 | 15 | TRBV12-5 | TGTGCTAGTGGCAACGACTTCACTAGGACCGGGGAGCTGTTTTTT | CASGNDFTRTGELFF
NA | NA | TRBJ1-3 | 17 | TRBV21-1 | TGTGCCAGCGACGGGGGCGCGTCCCTCGCCTCTGGAAACACCATATATTTT | CASDGGASLASGNTIYF
NA | NA | TRBJ1-6 | 14 | TRBV5-1 | TGCGCCAGCAGACACGTAGGAGGTGATTCACCCCTCCACTTT | CASRHVGGDSPLHF
TRBD1 | NA | TRBJ1-6 | 14 | TRBV30 | TGTGCCTGGGGAAGGGGACAGGGGAGTTCACCCCTCCACTTT | CAWGRGQGSSPLHF
NA | NA | TRBJ2-1 | 12 | TRBV5-1 | TGCGCCAGCAGCTCCCCGGGAGAGGAGCAGTTCTTC | CASSSPGEEQFF
NA | NA | TRBJ1-6 | 11 | TRBV6-5 | TGTGCCAGCAGCAACGGTTCACCCCTCCACTTT | CASSNGSPLHF
NA | NA | TRBJ1-3 | 13 | TRBV2 | TGTGCCAGCAGAGGGACACCTGGAAACACCATATATTTT | CASRGTPGNTIYF
NA | NA | TRBJ2-1 | 15 | TRBV5-1 | TGCGCCAGCAGCTTGGCTGGCGGCCCCGGCGATGAGCAGTTCTTC | CASSLAGGPGDEQFF
NA | NA | TRBJ1-2 | 16 | TRBV7-6 | TGTGCCAGCAGCTTAGGAGTTGGGGGCGGCTCCTATGGCTACACCTTC | CASSLGVGGGSYGYTF
TRBD1 | NA | TRBJ1-3 | 18 | TRBV25-1 | TGTGCTTTTCGAAAGGGGGAGACAGGGATAAGCTCTGGAAACACCATATATTTT | CAFRKGETGISSGNTIYF
TRBD2 | NA | TRBJ2-3 | 15 | TRBV5-1 | TGCGCCAGCAGCCCGACGGGCGGGGGGGCAGATACGCAGTATTTT | CASSPTGGGADTQYF
TRBD2 | NA | TRBJ2-3 | 16 | TRBV5-1 | TGCGCCAGCAGCTTGTTAGCGGGGGTTGCGACAGATACGCAGTATTTT | CASSLLAGVATDTQYF
NA | NA | TRBJ2-7 | 14 | TRBV4-3 | TGCGCCAGCAGCCCCGGACAGCCTCATTACGAGCAGTACTTC | CASSPGQPHYEQYF
TRBD2 | NA | TRBJ2-3 | 17 | TRBV6-2/TRBV6-3 | TGTGCCAGCAGTTACCCGCTAGCGGGGTTCAACACAGATACGCAGTATTTT | CASSYPLAGFNTDTQYF
TRBD1 | NA | TRBJ1-5 | 14 | TRBV6-6 | TGTGCCAGCAGCTCAACAGGGGAGAATCAGCCCCAGCATTTT | CASSSTGENQPQHF
NA | NA | TRBJ1-2 | 15 | TRBV20-1 | TGCAGTGCTAGTAATTCACCCCCTAACAAACCGGGCTACACCTTC | CSASNSPPNKPGYTF
NA | NA | TRBJ1-2 | 17 | TRBV9 | TGTGCCAGCAGCGCCGATATCAGTCCCCCGGGGGCGGGTGGCTACACCTTC | CASSADISPPGAGGYTF
TRBD1 | NA | TRBJ1-2 | 16 | TRBV18 | TGTGCCAGCTCACTTTCGGCTACAGGGGGAGGTTATGGCTACACCTTC | CASSLSATGGGYGYTF
NA | NA | TRBJ1-2 | 14 | TRBV7-3 | TGTGCCAGCAGCCAAAGTCCGGTAAACTATGGCTACACCTTC | CASSQSPVNYGYTF
TRBD1 | NA | TRBJ1-4 | 16 | TRBV4-3 | TGCGCCAGCAGCCAAGAGGCGGGACAGAATAATGAAAAACTGTTTTTT | CASSQEAGQNNEKLFF
TRBD1 | NA | TRBJ1-5 | 15 | TRBV7-2 | TGTGCCAGCACCTTGACAGGGGTTAGCAATCAGCCCCAGCATTTT | CASTLTGVSNQPQHF
NA | NA | TRBJ2-1 | 15 | TRBV11-2 | TGTGCCAGCAGCTTCGCCTGGGGCGGAGGCAATGAGCAGTTCTTC | CASSFAWGGGNEQFF
TRBD1 | NA | TRBJ2-3 | 14 | TRBV9 | TGTGCCAGCAGCCGGACGACAGGGGCAGATACGCAGTATTTT | CASSRTTGADTQYF
NA | NA | TRBJ2-5 | 16 | TRBV7-9 | TGTGCCAGCAGCTTAACCGTGGGGGGCGCACAAGAGACCCAGTACTTC | CASSLTVGGAQETQYF
NA | NA | TRBJ2-5 | 13 | TRBV5-6 | TGTGCCAGCTCCCTAGGGGCCCAAGAGACCCAGTACTTC | CASSLGAQETQYF
TRBD1 | NA | TRBJ2-2 | 14 | TRBV24-1 | TGTGCCACCTCGGGCAGGGGGCATTCCGGGGAGCTGTTTTTT | CATSGRGHSGELFF
NA | NA | TRBJ1-3 | 16 | TRBV19 | TGTGCCAGTAGTAACATCATGAGGGGTTACGGAAACACCATATATTTT | CASSNIMRGYGNTIYF
NA | NA | TRBJ2-6 | 15 | TRBV3-1/TRBV3-2 | TGTGCCAGCAGCCCCGGTCCTTCTGGGGCCAACGTCCTGACTTTC | CASSPGPSGANVLTF
NA | NA | TRBJ1-5 | 17 | TRBV5-5 | TGTGCCAGCAGCAGACAGGAGGCCGGGACGAACAATCAGCCCCAGCATTTT | CASSRQEAGTNNQPQHF